The 21 T cell receptor beta chains presented below share a single source sample, sequenced in a study of OX40 agonist ivuxolimab in advanced cancers. The method was the immunoSEQ multiplex PCR assay. Sourced from immuneACCESS, this table was stored by TCRdb with only in-frame sequences that have V and J called. A share of the clones is absent; for the studies checked, an unresolved V gene accounts for under half, and the remainder has no known explanation. The sample table contains 75,000 to 95,000 clones; only one count was recorded for 75% to 90% of them. The ten largest clones add up to 6% to 7.5% of the sample. The material was CD4+ or CD8+ T cells sorted from blood, obtained in a trial of the OX40 agonist ivuxolimab. All receptors derive from an adult with an advanced solid tumor such as melanoma, head and neck, liver or kidney cancer.

This sequence joins TRBV6-1 and TRBJ1-5, with unresolved D. Trimming removed 1 base from V and 4 bases from J, with 8 bases in between. The CDR3 contains 14 residues. The germline V gene has CDR1 MNHNS and CDR2 SASEGT. The CDR3 region is CASSEGSENQPQHF. CDR3 nucleotides: TGTGCCAGCAGTGAAGGGAGCGAGAATCAGCCCCAGCATTTT.

The V and J genes are TRBV5-1 and TRBJ2-2; 9 nucleotides line up with TRBD1. Germline assignment: CDR1 SGHRS and CDR2 YFSETQ. J gave up 3 bases and V 5 bases, and 17 bases lay outside the gene matches. The CDR3 sequence is 19 residues long. For the CDR3, the DNA is TGCGCCAGCAGAGGGACCACAGGGGGCCGCTTTCCCCACACCGGGGAGCTGTTTTTT. Translating it yields CASRGTTGGRFPHTGELFF.

The chain couples TRBV4-1 to TRBJ1-1; maybe TRBD1 (6 bases). Germline V gene sequence: CDR1 MGHRA, CDR2 YSYEKL. This CDR3 contains 15 residues. Trimming removed 5 bases from V and 2 bases from J, with 15 bases in between. The CDR3 coding sequence is TGCGCCAGCAGCTTTACGACAGGTCGTAACACTGAAGCTTTCTTT. This gives the protein CASSFTTGRNTEAFF.

The rearrangement links TRBV5-1 to TRBJ2-3; tentatively, D is TRBD1 (6 bases). The germline V gene has CDR1 SGHRS and CDR2 YFSETQ. The germline V and J ends were trimmed by 3 bases and 0 bases, with 14 bases remaining between them. This CDR3 is built from 16 residues. The DNA for the CDR3 is TGCGCCAGCAGCTCAAAATGGACAGCTAGCACAGATACGCAGTATTTT. It translates to CASSSKWTASTDTQYF.

V gene TRBV10-2 combines with J gene TRBJ2-1; D is tentatively TRBD1 or TRBD2 (5 bases each). Trimming removed 6 bases at V and 9 bases at J, with 18 bases between. Germline V lookup: CDR1 WSHSY, CDR2 SAAADI. This CDR3 spans 14 amino acids. As DNA, the CDR3 is TGCGCCAGCAGCTTACAGGCCCGGACTGGTGAGCAGTTCTTC. It is translated as CASSLQARTGEQFF.

The V gene is TRBV10-3, the J gene TRBJ2-1; TRBD2 might be the D (7 bases). The CDR3 is made up of 14 amino acids. Germline V lookup: CDR1 ENHRY, CDR2 SYGVKD. Trimming left V 4 bases short and J 9 bases short, with 16 bases between. CDR3 nucleotide sequence: TGTGCCATCAGTGTGGGGGGGGCGCAGGGTGAGCAGTTCTTC. It specifies CAISVGGAQGEQFF.

The rearrangement uses TRBV7-9 and TRBJ2-7; TRBD1 might be the D (6 bases). The CDR3 length is 14 residues. Germline CDR1 is SEHNR and CDR2 is FQNEAQ (reference sequence). V was pared by 1 base and J by 7 bases, with 14 bases between. In DNA form, the CDR3 reads TGTGCCAGCAGCTTAGAAGGGGGTGGGATTGAGCAGTACTTC. This translates into CASSLEGGGIEQYF. The variable domain in full, completed from reference TRBV7-9 and TRBJ2-7, reads DTGVSQNPRHKITKRGQNVTFRCDPISEHNRLYWYRQTLGQGPEFLTYFQNEAQLEKSRLLSDRFSAERPKGSFSTLEIQRTEQGDSAMYLCASSLEGGGIEQYFGPGTRLTVT.

The chain is built from TRBV4-1 and TRBJ2-1; 11 bases line up with TRBD2. The CDR3 loop spans 14 amino acids. CDR1 and CDR2 (germline): MGHRA, YSYEKL. V trimming: 11 bases; J trimming: 0 bases; junction bases outside the gene matches: 3. CDR3 bases: TGCGCCGCGACTAGCGGGACCTCCTACAATGAGCAGTTCTTC. Translated, it gives CAATSGTSYNEQFF.

This chain joins TRBV6-1 and TRBJ2-7, with D possibly matching TRBD1 (6 bases). Looked up from germline, CDR1 is MNHNS and CDR2 is SASEGT. The CDR3 runs to 13 residues. Trimming pared 3 bases from V and 2 bases from J, leaving 8 bases between. As DNA, the CDR3 is TGTGCCAGCAGTGAGACAGGCCCCTACGAGCAGTACTTC. Translated: CASSETGPYEQYF.

The chain has TRBV15 and TRBJ2-5; D unclear. The V and J ends lost 3 bases and 5 bases respectively, with 10 bases between them. The CDR3 is 13 residues long. Germline CDR1 is LNHNV and CDR2 is YYDKDF (reference sequence). This CDR3 reads CATSREPLETQYF. The CDR3 DNA sequence: TGTGCCACCAGCAGGGAGCCTTTGGAGACCCAGTACTTC.

This clone was picked up one time. This chain uses TRBV27 with TRBJ2-5, with unresolved D. Trimming removed 5 bases at V and 5 bases at J, with 15 bases between. The CDR3 spans 14 residues. Germline-derived CDR1 and CDR2 are MNHEY and SMNVEV (reference sequence). In DNA form, the CDR3 reads TGTGCCAGCAGTCTGGTAGCCCGGTGGGAGACCCAGTACTTC. Its protein is CASSLVARWETQYF.

The chain joins TRBV9 to TRBJ2-7; no clear D. V lost 4 bases, J lost 1 base, and 12 bases lay in between. CDR1 is SGDLS and CDR2 is YYNGEE in the germline V gene. CDR3 size: 14 residues. CDR3 amino acids: CASSPRTVSYEQYF. The CDR3 region has the DNA TGTGCCAGCAGCCCTCGGACGGTGTCCTACGAGCAGTACTTC.

The rearrangement uses TRBV11-2 and TRBJ2-2, with D hard to call. CDR1 is SGHAT, CDR2 FQNNGV, per germline. This CDR3 comprises 15 residues. Trimming stripped 0 bases from V and 6 bases from J, with 11 bases between. As DNA, the CDR3 is TGTGCCAGCAGCTTAGAAAGATTTGTCCCCGGGGAGCTGTTTTTT. Its translation is CASSLERFVPGELFF. The full variable domain, with the rest looked up from reference TRBV11-2 and TRBJ2-2, is EAGVAQSPRYKIIEKRQSVAFWCNPISGHATLYWYQQILGQGPKLLIQFQNNGVVDDSQLPKDRFSAERLKGVDSTLKIQPAKLEDSAVYLCASSLERFVPGELFFGEGSRLTVL.

This clone was counted only a few times. The chain joins TRBV5-1 to TRBJ2-7, with D possibly TRBD1 on 6 matching bases. The CDR3 totals 13 residues. Trimming took 2 bases from V and 4 from J, leaving 10 bases between them. CDR1 is SGHRS and CDR2 is YFSETQ in the germline V gene. The CDR3 sequence: CASSFRTDYEQYF. The CDR3 coding sequence is TGCGCCAGCAGCTTTAGGACAGATTACGAGCAGTACTTC.

For this clone: The sample has other DNA sequences that encode this CDR3 too. The chain recombines TRBV30 with TRBJ2-7; a possible D gene is TRBD1 (5 bases). Trimming left V 2 bases short and J 4 bases short, with 6 bases between. Germline V gives CDR1 GTSNPN, CDR2 SVGIG (reference sequence). There are 11 residues in the CDR3. The CDR3 region is CAWSPGYEQYF. In DNA, the CDR3 is TGTGCCTGGAGTCCAGGGTACGAGCAGTACTTC.

The chain joins TRBV9 to TRBJ2-5; 7 bases map to TRBD2. The V segment lost 3 bases and the J segment 3 bases; nucleotides outside the gene matches: 5. Germline CDR1 reads SGDLS; CDR2 reads YYNGEE. The CDR3 length is 14 residues. CDR3 nucleotides: TGTGCCAGCAGCGGAACTAGCGCCAAAGAGACCCAGTACTTC. The encoded protein is CASSGTSAKETQYF.

Turning to this clone: The same CDR3 can be traced to other DNA sequences in this sample. The rearrangement links TRBV11-3 to TRBJ2-5; perhaps TRBD2 as D (5 bases). This CDR3 has 13 residues. CDR1 and CDR2 (germline): SGHNT, YENEEA. V was shortened by 3 bases and J by 5 bases, with 10 bases between the two germline ends. CDR3 in amino acids: CASSFTGGETQYF. The CDR3 DNA sequence: TGTGCCAGCAGCTTTACTGGCGGGGAGACCCAGTACTTC.

The chain couples TRBV28 to TRBJ2-7; D is possibly TRBD1 (5 bases). Per germline, CDR1 MDHEN and CDR2 SYDVKM. Trimming stripped 0 bases from V and 2 bases from J, with 8 bases between. The CDR3 runs to 14 residues. For the CDR3, the DNA is TGTGCCAGCAGTTTATGGGACACCACCTACGAGCAGTACTTC. Amino acid sequence: CASSLWDTTYEQYF.

CDR3 sequence reads: CASSVLPQGGNTEAFF. CDR3 nucleotide sequence: TGTGCCAGCAGCGTTCTCCCCCAGGGGGGGAACACTGAAGCTTTCTTT. The chain combines TRBV9 with TRBJ1-1; the match to TRBD1 covers 7 bases. V trimming: 2 bases; J trimming: 1 base; junction bases outside the gene matches: 8. This CDR3 has 16 amino acids. In germline, CDR1 is SGDLS, CDR2 YYNGEE.

This rearrangement joins TRBV2 to TRBJ2-7, with D perhaps TRBD2 (5 bases). V lost 4 bases to trimming and J lost 4 bases, with 5 bases between them. This CDR3 is 11 amino acids long. Germline V gene data show CDR1 as SNHLY and CDR2 as FYNNEI. CDR3 in DNA: TGTGCCAGCAGTGGAGGGTACGAGCAGTACTTC. Amino acid sequence: CASSGGYEQYF.

This chain connects TRBV5-1 to TRBJ2-3; D unclear. Trimming left V 5 bases short and J 2 bases short, with 12 bases between. The CDR3 contains 14 residues. The V gene's germline CDR1 is SGHRS and CDR2 YFSETQ. CDR3 sequence reads: CASRLLTVTDTQYF. The CDR3 DNA reads TGCGCCAGCAGACTCTTGACCGTCACAGATACGCAGTATTTT.